The TCR beta chain under discussion was sequenced for a study of CD8+ T cells in alopecia areata. Whole-study results and caveats: An increase in clonality over normal scalp was evident in lesional scalp, especially alopecia totalis/universalis.

Reverse transcription of extracted RNA yielded cDNA, which provided the sequencing template. Assay used: immunoSEQ multiplex PCR; TCRdb lists only in-frame clones, some missing. The table includes about 150,000 clones, roughly 44% detected once. A note on this clone: Its antigen is undetermined.

Germline V gene lookup returns CDR1 MNHEY and CDR2 SVGAGI. The CDR3 loop spans 14 amino acids. V lost 8 bases to trimming and J lost 0 bases, with 12 bases between them. The chain employs TRBV6-5 and TRBJ2-3; D is undetermined. Specimen: CD4+ T cells sorted from blood. The clonotype originates from a human donor with alopecia areata. The DNA for the CDR3 is TGTGCCAGCTCACCGTTTATGAGCACAGATACGCAGTATTTT. It codes for CASSPFMSTDTQYF.